Shown below are 17 T cell receptor beta chains from a single sample sequenced in a study of shared T cell receptors in the human thymus. The protocol was immunoSEQ multiplex PCR, while the TCRdb copy is restricted to in-frame clones and leaves out a portion. The data contain approximately 730,000 clones, 80% to 90% of them singletons. These data also featured in a second study, about human thymus T cells.

Sequencing was carried out using thymocytes. All receptors come from a girl under three years old with a congenital heart defect.

The chain employs TRBV28 and TRBJ2-7, with D perhaps matching TRBD1 (5 bases). The CDR3 totals 16 residues. V gave up 1 base and J gave up 0 bases, with 13 bases separating them. CDR1 MDHEN and CDR2 SYDVKM come from the germline V gene. CDR3: CASSLLGRLHSYEQYF. The CDR3 coding sequence is TGTGCCAGCAGTTTATTGGGGCGGCTTCACTCCTACGAGCAGTACTTC.

V and J are TRBV4-1 and TRBJ1-1; 9 bases are shared with TRBD1. The germline CDR1 and CDR2 sequences are MGHRA and YSYEKL. J was trimmed by 2 bases and V by 2 bases; bases with no gene match: 3. The CDR3 length is 15 residues. The CDR3 region is CASSQRDRDNTEAFF. For the CDR3, the DNA is TGCGCCAGCAGCCAAAGGGACAGGGACAACACTGAAGCTTTCTTT.

This clone was counted between two and nine times. The rearrangement links TRBV4-1 to TRBJ1-5; D might be TRBD1 (5 bases). V lost 2 bases to trimming and J lost 6 bases, with 14 bases between them. The CDR3 covers 15 residues. Germline CDR1 is MGHRA and CDR2 is YSYEKL. In DNA form, the CDR3 reads TGCGCCAGCAGCCAAAGTTCGGGGGGTGGTCAGCCCCAGCATTTT. Amino acids: CASSQSSGGGQPQHF.

This clone came up once. V and J are TRBV7-2 and TRBJ1-1, with D possibly being TRBD1 (6 bases). Trimming shortened V by 5 bases and J by 8 bases, and 15 bases separated the two germline ends. The germline V gene has CDR1 SGHTA and CDR2 FQGNSA. CDR3 length: 13 amino acids. CDR3 sequence (DNA): TGTGCCAGCAGCGTTAGACAGGCTTTGGAAGCTTTCTTT. This codes for CASSVRQALEAFF.

The chain recombines TRBV4-2 with TRBJ2-7; 8 nucleotides line up with TRBD1. The CDR3 spans 20 residues. V shed 3 bases, J shed 1 base, and the junction held 20 bases outside the gene matches. Germline lookup yields CDR1 LGHNA and CDR2 YNFKEQ. CDR3 protein: CASSQETGGTVGKDSYEQYF. The CDR3 DNA reads TGTGCCAGCAGCCAGGAAACAGGGGGAACTGTCGGGAAGGATTCCTACGAGCAGTACTTC.

This clone showed up just once. The chain couples TRBV21-1 to TRBJ2-6; TRBD1, the table's D call, was not compared with the DNA. TRBV21-1 is annotated as a pseudogene. The CDR3 has 14 amino acids. The CDR3, as DNA: TGTGCCAGCCCCCAGGGCTCTGGGGCCAACGTCCTGACTTTC. The encoded protein is CASPQGSGANVLTF.

V gene TRBV7-9 combines with J gene TRBJ2-2; D may be TRBD1 (6 bases). Germline CDR1 is SEHNR and CDR2 is FQNEAQ (reference sequence). Between the trimmed V and J ends, which lost 4 bases and 0 bases, there was a span of 12 bases. CDR3 length equals 16 residues. Written as DNA, the CDR3 is TGTGCCAGCAGCTCTCCGGGACACCCGAACACCGGGGAGCTGTTTTTT. Its translation: CASSSPGHPNTGELFF.

The CDR3 region is CASSYPTGITGELFF. The CDR3 DNA reads TGTGCCAGCAGTTACCCCACAGGGATCACCGGGGAGCTGTTTTTT. The V and J genes are TRBV6-5 and TRBJ2-2; tentative D call: TRBD1 (6 bases). The CDR3 consists of 15 residues. Between the trimmed V and J ends, which lost 2 bases and 4 bases, there was a span of 11 bases. CDR1 and CDR2 (germline): MNHEY, SVGAGI.

The chain is built from TRBV5-1 and TRBJ2-7, with TRBD1 matching over 7 bases. CDR1 is SGHRS and CDR2 is YFSETQ in the germline V gene. This CDR3 region has 15 residues. The V and J ends lost 4 bases and 8 bases, in that order; junction bases with no gene match: 15. The CDR3: CASSPGTDLNRKQYF. The DNA for the CDR3 is TGCGCCAGCAGCCCCGGGACAGATCTCAACAGGAAGCAGTACTTC.

This chain uses TRBV5-1 with TRBJ1-1; 7 positions agree with TRBD1. V was clipped by 4 bases and J by 4 bases; unmatched bases: 7. This CDR3 is built from 14 residues. Germline V lookup: CDR1 SGHRS, CDR2 YFSETQ. The CDR3 DNA reads as TGCGCCAGCAGCATCTTCAGGGGGTTCACTGAAGCTTTCTTT. Translation: CASSIFRGFTEAFF. Full variable domain (outside the CDR3, taken from reference TRBV5-1 and TRBJ1-1): KAGVTQTPRYLIKTRGQQVTLSCSPISGHRSVSWYQQTPGQGLQFLFEYFSETQRNKGNFPGRFSGRQFSNSRSEMNVSTLELGDSALYLCASSIFRGFTEAFFGQGTRLTVV.

The chain combines TRBV28 with TRBJ1-5; no clear D gene. Germline V CDR1 and CDR2: MDHEN, SYDVKM. CDR3 length equals 18 residues. The germline V and J ends were trimmed by 3 bases and 0 bases, with 18 bases remaining between them. In nucleotides, the CDR3 is TGTGCCAGCAGTTTCGGTGGGCAGCTTCGGCTTAGCAATCAGCCCCAGCATTTT. Its translation is CASSFGGQLRLSNQPQHF.

The chain combines TRBV9 with TRBJ1-3; TRBD1 agrees at 10 bases. CDR1 and CDR2 (germline): SGDLS, YYNGEE. V shed 3 bases, J shed 14 bases, and the junction held 5 bases outside the gene matches. The CDR3 is 12 amino acids. The CDR3 DNA is TGTGCCAGCAGCGACGACAGGGGGCGCTTATATTTT. It encodes CASSDDRGRLYF.

The V call is TRBV6-5, the J call TRBJ1-1; D remains unclear. The CDR3 is 15 amino acids. Germline loops: CDR1 MNHEY, CDR2 SVGAGI. V lost 6 bases to trimming and J lost 1 base, with 15 bases between them. CDR3 protein: CASRYTRQENTEAFF. The CDR3 DNA follows: TGTGCCAGCAGATACACTCGACAAGAGAACACTGAAGCTTTCTTT.

The chain recombines TRBV2 with TRBJ1-1; the match to TRBD1 covers 11 bases. Trimming took 4 bases from V and 11 from J; bases not matched to a gene: 3. The CDR3 has 12 residues. CDR1 and CDR2 from the germline V gene are SNHLY and FYNNEI. The CDR3 DNA reads TGTGCCAGCAGTGGGGACAGGGGGTCGGCTTTCTTT. This sequence encodes CASSGDRGSAFF.

Concerning this clone itself: Since no conserved phenylalanine or tryptophan closes the CDR3, a read error is the likely cause. No DNA is shown, since the ends of the CDR3 on it are uncertain; the CDR3 is the one TCRdb lists. The chain combines TRBV3-2 with TRBJ1-1. TRBV3-2 is noted as a pseudogene. The CDR3 is 9 residues long, counting both termini. The CDR3 is CASSHREQR.

The chain joins TRBV6-5 to TRBJ1-5; D may be TRBD1 (5 bases). There are 15 residues in the CDR3. Germline-derived CDR1 and CDR2 are MNHEY and SVGAGI. V was clipped by 6 bases and J by 2 bases, with 14 bases between them. For the CDR3, the DNA is TGTGCCAGCAGAAGACTCAGGGCGGGCAATCAGCCCCAGCATTTT. As protein: CASRRLRAGNQPQHF.

To note about this clone: One end of the junction fails to match germline, which may point to a read error. The rearrangement links TRBV7-9 to TRBJ1-1; D call uncertain. This CDR3 is built from 9 residues. From germline, CDR1 is SEHNR and CDR2 FQNEAQ (reference sequence). The CDR3 reads CTRGTEAFF. The CDR3 DNA follows: TGCACCCGGGGCACTGAAGCTTTCTTT.